Below, 2 T cell receptor beta chains from the same sample are listed, as sequenced in a study of cytomegalovirus exposure and HLA in healthy donors. The PCR had 60 Vbeta and 13 Jbeta primers. Sequencing was performed with immunoSEQ multiplex PCR; in TCRdb, only in-frame clones are kept and a portion is missing. This table holds 150,000 to 200,000 clones, 60% to 85% found once. Sequencing was done on a sample of PBMCs. Receptors were obtained from a woman aged 50 to 60 in good health and CMV-seropositive.

This chain uses TRBV7-2 with TRBJ1-4, with 9 bases lining up with TRBD1. After removal of 5 bases from V and 7 bases from J, the junction contained 8 bases not matched to a gene. Germline V lookup: CDR1 SGHTA, CDR2 FQGNSA. This CDR3 is built from 15 residues. The CDR3 reads CASSAYRGPSEKLFF. The DNA for the CDR3 is TGTGCCAGCAGCGCCTACAGGGGGCCTAGTGAAAAACTGTTTTTT.

This rearrangement joins TRBV7-9 to TRBJ1-2, with 11 bases aligning to TRBD1. Germline V gene lookup returns CDR1 SEHNR and CDR2 FQNEAQ (reference sequence). J gave up 9 bases and V 1 base, and 4 bases lay outside the gene matches. The CDR3 is 14 residues long. Written as DNA, the CDR3 is TGTGCCAGCAGCTTAGTTGGGACAGGGGGGAGCTACACCTTC. Protein sequence: CASSLVGTGGSYTF. The full variable domain, completed using reference TRBV7-9 and TRBJ1-2, is DTGVSQNPRHKITKRGQNVTFRCDPISEHNRLYWYRQTLGQGPEFLTYFQNEAQLEKSRLLSDRFSAERPKGSFSTLEIQRTEQGDSAMYLCASSLVGTGGSYTFGSGTRLTVV.